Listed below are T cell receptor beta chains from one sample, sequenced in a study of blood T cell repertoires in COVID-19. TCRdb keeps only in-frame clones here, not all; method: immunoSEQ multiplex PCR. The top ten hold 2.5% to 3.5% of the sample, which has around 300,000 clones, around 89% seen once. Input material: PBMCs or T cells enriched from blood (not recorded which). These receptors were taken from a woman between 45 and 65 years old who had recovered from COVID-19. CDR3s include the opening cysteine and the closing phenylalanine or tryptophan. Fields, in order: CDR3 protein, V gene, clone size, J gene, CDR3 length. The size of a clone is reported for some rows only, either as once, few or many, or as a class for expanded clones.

CASSDIAGGRETQYF,TRBV5-1,-,TRBJ2-5,15
CAINGGAATGELFF,TRBV10-3,-,TRBJ2-2,14
CAWSVEGHYGYTF,TRBV30,-,TRBJ1-2,13
CASSWGQGYIGELFF,TRBV7-9,-,TRBJ2-2,15
CASSSGTGTALHNQPQHF,TRBV6-2/TRBV6-3,-,TRBJ1-5,18
CASSLERQGKNIQYF,TRBV7-9,-,TRBJ2-4,15
CASRKGSPGTGELFF,TRBV6-5,-,TRBJ2-2,15
CASTKDISNQPQHF,TRBV28,-,TRBJ1-5,14
CASSQDPTSGSSYNEQFF,TRBV4-1,-,TRBJ2-1,18
CASSQGWNRGSTEAFF,TRBV4-3,once,TRBJ1-1,16
CASSLTSGRLDTQYF,TRBV5-1,-,TRBJ2-3,15
CASSPQTGPNEKLFF,TRBV18,-,TRBJ1-4,15
CASSPGPSNEKLFF,TRBV11-2,-,TRBJ1-4,14
CASSHRDGGRETQYF,TRBV6-2/TRBV6-3,-,TRBJ2-5,15
CASSLTGNQPQHF,TRBV5-5,-,TRBJ1-5,13
CASRTASGNTIYF,TRBV19,-,TRBJ1-3,13
CASSYGGLAGDSNTQYF,TRBV6-2/TRBV6-3,few,TRBJ2-3,17
CATSDRDPPNYGYTF,TRBV6-7,-,TRBJ1-2,15
CASSRVGGRGNTIYF,TRBV14,-,TRBJ1-3,15
CASISDRVGTEAFF,TRBV7-2,-,TRBJ1-1,14
CASSPYGPATNEKLFF,TRBV5-1,few,TRBJ1-4,16
CASTGGISNSPLHF,TRBV2,-,TRBJ1-6,14
CASSLDGGPLNEQFF,TRBV7-9,-,TRBJ2-1,15
CASRGSDLDRGLGYGYTF,TRBV2,-,TRBJ1-2,18
CASRQGGSGANVLTF,TRBV25-1,once,TRBJ2-6,15
CAINPEGDYGYTF,TRBV10-3,-,TRBJ1-2,13
CSVAGYNEQFF,TRBV29-1,-,TRBJ2-1,11
CASSPTSEYEQYF,TRBV18,-,TRBJ2-7,13
CASSLADYEHEQYF,TRBV5-1,-,TRBJ2-7,14
CASSEGTSGIEEQYF,TRBV9,few,TRBJ2-7,15
CASSYRGLAGAITQYF,TRBV6-2/TRBV6-3,-,TRBJ2-3,16
CSVELTYSRTGELFF,TRBV29-1,-,TRBJ2-2,15
CASSPQVSLTGDEKLFF,TRBV18,-,TRBJ1-4,17
CASGFRAGVDTGELFF,TRBV6-5,-,TRBJ2-2,16
CASSGTTSAWQYF,TRBV6-5,-,TRBJ2-7,13
CATERQPLYGYTF,TRBV7-9,-,TRBJ1-2,13
CASSKGLAGAVEQFF,TRBV7-2,-,TRBJ2-1,15
CASSRLAGKDEQFF,TRBV18,-,TRBJ2-1,14
CASDAAGQGSITYEQYF,TRBV28,-,TRBJ2-7,17
CASSLSPSSYNEQFF,TRBV7-2,-,TRBJ2-1,15
CAISERITGTNTEAFF,TRBV10-3,-,TRBJ1-1,16
CASSETKTRGEQFF,TRBV2,-,TRBJ2-1,14